The text below deals with one TCR beta chain. The sample belongs to a study of blood T cell repertoires in COVID-19. The trim removed 4 bases at V and 2 bases at J, leaving 6 bases unmatched. The CDR3 spans 16 residues. Germline V gives CDR1 SGHRS, CDR2 YFSETQ. Method: immunoSEQ multiplex PCR; TCRdb's copy keeps in-frame clones and lacks some. In the table there are some 120,000 clones, 84% of which are singletons. This receptor was obtained from a woman in her 30s who had recovered from COVID-19. V is TRBV5-1 and J is TRBJ2-3; TRBD2 aligns across 11 bases. Specimen: peripheral blood. The CDR3 bases are TGCGCCAGCAGCGGCGGACTAGCGGGTCTCACAGATACGCAGTATTTT. Amino acids: CASSGGLAGLTDTQYF.